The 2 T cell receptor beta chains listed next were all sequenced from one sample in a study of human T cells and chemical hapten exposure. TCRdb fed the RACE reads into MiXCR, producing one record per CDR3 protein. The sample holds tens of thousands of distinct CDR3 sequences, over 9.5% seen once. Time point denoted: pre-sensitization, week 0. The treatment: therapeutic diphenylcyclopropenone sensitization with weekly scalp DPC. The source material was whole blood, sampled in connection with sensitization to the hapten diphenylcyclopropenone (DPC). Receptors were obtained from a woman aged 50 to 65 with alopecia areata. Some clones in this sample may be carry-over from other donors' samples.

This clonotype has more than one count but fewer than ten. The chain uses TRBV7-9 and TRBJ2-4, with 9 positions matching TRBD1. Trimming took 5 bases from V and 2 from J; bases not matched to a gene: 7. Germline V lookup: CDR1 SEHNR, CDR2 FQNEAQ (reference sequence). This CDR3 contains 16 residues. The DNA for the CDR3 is TGTGCCAGCAGCAACCTACAGGGGGCACCCAAAAACATTCAGTACTTC. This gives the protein CASSNLQGAPKNIQYF.

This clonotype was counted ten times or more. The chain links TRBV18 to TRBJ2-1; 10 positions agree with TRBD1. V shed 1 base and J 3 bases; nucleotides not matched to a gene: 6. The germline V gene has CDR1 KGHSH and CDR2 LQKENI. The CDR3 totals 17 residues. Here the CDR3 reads CASSPRWGQGYYNEQFF. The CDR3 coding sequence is TGTGCCAGCTCACCACGATGGGGACAGGGGTACTACAATGAGCAGTTCTTC.